The 19 T cell receptor beta chains reported below all come from one sample, sequenced in a study of blood T cell repertoires in COVID-19. The method was immunoSEQ multiplex PCR; TCRdb's version includes in-frame clones alone and lacks a portion of them. Of around 100,000 clones in the sample, roughly nine tenths were seen once. The specimen sequenced was peripheral blood. Receptors were obtained from a man aged 45-60 years with acute or convalescent COVID-19.

V and J are TRBV6-5 and TRBJ1-2; 7 bases agree with TRBD1. This CDR3 spans 13 amino acids. The ends lost 4 bases at V and 3 bases at J; junction bases unmatched: 2. Germline CDR1 reads MNHEY; CDR2 reads SVGAGI. The CDR3 bases are TGTGCCAGCAGTTCCGACAGGGACTATGGCTACACCTTC. Its translation is CASSSDRDYGYTF.

V and J are TRBV3-1 (or the pseudogene TRBV3-2) and TRBJ1-5; 8 nucleotides match TRBD1. J lost 0 bases, V lost 5 bases, and 15 bases had no gene match. Per germline, CDR1 LGHDT and CDR2 YNNKEL (reference sequence). CDR3 length: 19 amino acids. The CDR3 DNA is TGTGCCAGCAGCGGGATTCGGACAGGGACCTATCCTAGCAATCAGCCCCAGCATTTT. Translated: CASSGIRTGTYPSNQPQHF.

The J gene is TRBJ2-1, the V gene TRBV9, with 8 positions matching TRBD2. The germline CDR1 and CDR2 sequences are SGDLS and YYNGEE. The CDR3 spans 15 residues. J gave up 9 bases and V 3 bases, and 11 bases lay outside the gene matches. CDR3 nucleotides: TGTGCCAGCAGCGCGCCGGGACTAGTACAGGGTGAGCAGTTCTTC. This translates into CASSAPGLVQGEQFF.

In the case of this clone: Other DNA sequences within the sample encode an identical CDR3. V is TRBV6-5 and J is TRBJ1-5, with a weak D call TRBD1 (5 bases). Trimming took off 2 bases at V and 0 bases at J, with 8 bases between the two ends. Germline loops: CDR1 MNHEY, CDR2 SVGAGI. CDR3 length equals 15 residues. The CDR3 region is CASSYRGYSNQPQHF. CDR3 sequence (DNA): TGTGCCAGCAGTTACAGGGGATATAGCAATCAGCCCCAGCATTTT.

The chain uses TRBV9 and TRBJ2-2, with 7 nucleotides matching TRBD1. V was pared by 1 base and J by 3 bases, with 0 bases of the junction left unmatched. CDR3 length equals 14 residues. Germline CDR1 is SGDLS and CDR2 is YYNGEE. CDR3 nucleotide sequence: TGTGCCAGCAGCGTACAGGGGGACACCGGGGAGCTGTTTTTT. Its translation: CASSVQGDTGELFF.

The V and J genes are TRBV5-6 and TRBJ2-1; TRBD2 matches at 14 bases. CDR3 length: 17 amino acids. The germline V gene encodes CDR1 SGHDT and CDR2 YYEEEE. With V trimmed by 0 bases and J by 8 bases, 7 bases remained unmatched. The CDR3 loop is CASSLGDGLAGGHEQFF. The DNA for the CDR3 is TGTGCCAGCAGCTTGGGGGACGGACTAGCGGGAGGCCATGAGCAGTTCTTC.

The rearrangement uses TRBV2 and TRBJ1-6; TRBD1 is a possible D gene (6 bases). The CDR3 runs to 14 residues. Looked up from germline, CDR1 is SNHLY and CDR2 is FYNNEI. V lost 11 bases, J lost 0 bases, and 11 bases lay in between. In DNA, the CDR3 is TGTGCCGGGGGCCTGAGCTCCTATAATTCACCCCTCCACTTT. Residues: CAGGLSSYNSPLHF.

This clone was seen only once. The rearrangement uses TRBV5-1 and TRBJ1-1, with a possible D match to TRBD1 (5 bases). Trimming removed 5 bases at V and 0 bases at J, with 11 bases between. Looked up from germline, CDR1 is SGHRS and CDR2 is YFSETQ. The CDR3 spans 14 residues. The CDR3: CASRWGGMNTEAFF. The DNA for the CDR3 is TGCGCCAGCAGGTGGGGCGGGATGAACACTGAAGCTTTCTTT.

J is TRBJ2-1 and V is TRBV19; 7 nucleotides line up with TRBD2. The germline CDR1 and CDR2 sequences are LNHDA and SQIVND (reference sequence). With 4 bases clipped from V and 0 bases from J, the junction kept 6 bases outside the gene matches. The CDR3 runs 16 residues. The CDR3 is CASSTFSGGSYNEQFF. CDR3 DNA sequence: TGTGCCAGTAGTACCTTCTCGGGAGGCTCCTACAATGAGCAGTTCTTC.

V and J are TRBV7-9 and TRBJ2-4; D may be TRBD1 (5 bases). Trimming stripped 5 bases from V and 2 bases from J, with 16 bases between. CDR3 length equals 16 residues. Germline lookup yields CDR1 SEHNR and CDR2 FQNEAQ (reference sequence). CDR3 sequence: CASSPLGAGTKNIQYF. CDR3 nucleotide sequence: TGTGCCAGCAGCCCATTAGGGGCAGGAACCAAAAACATTCAGTACTTC. Together with reference TRBV7-9 and TRBJ2-4, the CDR3 gives the full variable domain: DTGVSQNPRHKITKRGQNVTFRCDPISEHNRLYWYRQTLGQGPEFLTYFQNEAQLEKSRLLSDRFSAERPKGSFSTLEIQRTEQGDSAMYLCASSPLGAGTKNIQYFGAGTRLSVL.

This chain connects TRBV27 to TRBJ1-6; TRBD1 aligns across 7 bases. CDR1 is MNHEY and CDR2 is SMNVEV in the germline V gene (reference sequence). CDR3 size: 15 residues. V trimming: 9 bases; J trimming: 10 bases; junction bases outside the gene matches: 15. The CDR3 sequence is CARFFPGGRYSPLHF. In nucleotides, the CDR3 is TGTGCCAGATTTTTTCCAGGGGGAAGGTACTCACCCCTCCACTTT.

This clone occurred a few times. In the same sample, other DNA sequences code for this CDR3. The chain carries TRBV19 and TRBJ2-1; 11 positions agree with TRBD2. The junction had 6 bases not matched to a gene; V was cut back by 3 bases and J by 8 bases. This CDR3 spans 15 amino acids. Per germline, CDR1 LNHDA and CDR2 SQIVND (reference sequence). The CDR3 loop is CASSIGLAGGDEQFF. In DNA, the CDR3 is TGTGCCAGTAGTATCGGGCTAGCGGGAGGTGATGAGCAGTTCTTC.

The rearrangement uses TRBV5-5 and TRBJ2-7; a weak D match, TRBD2 (7 bases). Germline CDR1 and CDR2: SGHKS and YYEKEE (reference sequence). Trimming took off 7 bases at V and 1 base at J, with 18 bases between the two ends. The CDR3 consists of 15 residues. CDR3 sequence (DNA): TGTGCCAGCTACGACCGGGGGGCCCGGTCCTACGAGCAGTACTTC. As protein: CASYDRGARSYEQYF.

The chain combines TRBV7-9 with TRBJ2-1; the D is unclear. Germline CDR1 is SEHNR and CDR2 is FQNEAQ (reference sequence). The V end lost 1 base, the J end lost 4 bases, and 5 bases lay between the germline ends. This CDR3 contains 13 residues. Written as DNA, the CDR3 is TGTGCCAGCAGCTTAGGGGCTTACAATGAGCAGTTCTTC. Translation gives CASSLGAYNEQFF. The whole variable domain, remainder taken from reference TRBV7-9 and TRBJ2-1, is DTGVSQNPRHKITKRGQNVTFRCDPISEHNRLYWYRQTLGQGPEFLTYFQNEAQLEKSRLLSDRFSAERPKGSFSTLEIQRTEQGDSAMYLCASSLGAYNEQFFGPGTRLTVL.

This chain joins TRBV30 and TRBJ2-7; weak D call: TRBD1 (6 bases). Germline V gene sequence: CDR1 GTSNPN, CDR2 SVGIG (reference sequence). Trimming took 2 bases from V and 7 from J, leaving 18 bases between them. CDR3 length: 14 amino acids. CDR3 nucleotides: TGTGCCTGGAGTATGACAGGAGGAATTGGGGAGCAGTACTTC. It codes for CAWSMTGGIGEQYF.

The V gene is TRBV6-5, the J gene TRBJ1-6; TRBD1 matches 9 bases. The trim removed 6 bases at V and 9 bases at J, leaving 6 bases unmatched. Germline CDR1 and CDR2: MNHEY and SVGAGI. The CDR3 covers 14 residues. The chain's CDR3 is CASRRQGVGSPLHF. CDR3 coding DNA: TGTGCCAGCAGGCGACAGGGGGTGGGTTCACCCCTCCACTTT.

The chain uses TRBV24-1 and TRBJ1-2, with 10 bases fitting TRBD1. The CDR3 totals 15 residues. Germline V CDR1 and CDR2: KGHDR, SFDVKD. The ends lost 4 bases at V and 4 bases at J; junction bases unmatched: 5. Here the CDR3 DNA reads TGTGCCACCAGTGACACTCGGACAGGGGGCTATGGCTACACCTTC. This encodes CATSDTRTGGYGYTF.

This chain uses TRBV19 with TRBJ1-3; the match to TRBD1 covers 7 bases. Germline V CDR1 and CDR2: LNHDA, SQIVND (reference sequence). The V and J ends lost 3 bases and 2 bases, in that order; junction bases with no gene match: 4. The CDR3 is 15 residues long. DNA for the CDR3: TGTGCCAGTAGTATCGTGAGGGGGCCTGGAAACACCATATATTTT. Translated, it gives CASSIVRGPGNTIYF.

This clone was detected only once. The V and J genes are TRBV6-1 and TRBJ2-5; 7 bases fit TRBD2. CDR3 size: 15 residues. Germline-derived CDR1 and CDR2 are MNHNS and SASEGT. Trimming took 2 bases from V and 5 from J; bases not matched to a gene: 8. The CDR3 loop reads CASSETAGESETQYF. CDR3 sequence (DNA): TGTGCCAGCAGTGAAACGGCGGGAGAGAGTGAGACCCAGTACTTC.